A single sample is the source of the 3 T cell receptor beta chains below, sequenced in a study of T-cell memory formation after mild COVID-19. Each CDR3 protein gets one entry after TCRdb re-called the 5' RACE reads with MiXCR. This sample has approximately 210,000 distinct CDR3 sequences, with around 19% found just once. The sequenced material came from PBMCs or a T cell subset sorted from them (not recorded which). These receptors all stem from an adult woman who had mild COVID-19 (a few samples of this study predate the infection). Cell type and time point are not known.

This clonotype was picked up a small number of times. This rearrangement joins TRBV6-5 to TRBJ1-5; 10 nucleotides line up with TRBD1. Trimming at V came to 5 bases and at J to 4 bases, leaving 8 bases not matched to a gene. CDR1 MNHEY and CDR2 SVGAGI come from the germline V gene. This CDR3 has 16 residues. Here the CDR3 reads CASSAKGTGENQPQHF. DNA for the CDR3: TGTGCCAGCAGTGCCAAAGGGACAGGGGAAAATCAGCCCCAGCATTTT.

This clonotype was counted between two and nine times. The chain recombines TRBV15 with TRBJ2-7; 9 bases are a match to TRBD1. Losses at the gene ends were 3 bases for V and 3 bases for J; bases not matched to a gene: 3. The CDR3 consists of 14 residues. In germline, CDR1 is LNHNV, CDR2 YYDKDF (reference sequence). CDR3 in amino acids: CATSRGQGLYEQYF. In DNA, the CDR3 is TGTGCCACCAGCAGGGGACAGGGCCTCTACGAGCAGTACTTC.

This chain uses TRBV20-1 with TRBJ2-3; D is perhaps TRBD2 (7 bases). CDR1 and CDR2 (germline): DFQATT, SNEGSKA (reference sequence). The CDR3 runs to 15 residues. V dropped 6 bases and J dropped 6 bases, with 22 bases sitting between them. The CDR3 is CSAPRFGGPGDTQYF. Written as DNA, the CDR3 is TGCAGTGCCCCGAGGTTCGGGGGGCCGGGGGATACGCAGTATTTT.